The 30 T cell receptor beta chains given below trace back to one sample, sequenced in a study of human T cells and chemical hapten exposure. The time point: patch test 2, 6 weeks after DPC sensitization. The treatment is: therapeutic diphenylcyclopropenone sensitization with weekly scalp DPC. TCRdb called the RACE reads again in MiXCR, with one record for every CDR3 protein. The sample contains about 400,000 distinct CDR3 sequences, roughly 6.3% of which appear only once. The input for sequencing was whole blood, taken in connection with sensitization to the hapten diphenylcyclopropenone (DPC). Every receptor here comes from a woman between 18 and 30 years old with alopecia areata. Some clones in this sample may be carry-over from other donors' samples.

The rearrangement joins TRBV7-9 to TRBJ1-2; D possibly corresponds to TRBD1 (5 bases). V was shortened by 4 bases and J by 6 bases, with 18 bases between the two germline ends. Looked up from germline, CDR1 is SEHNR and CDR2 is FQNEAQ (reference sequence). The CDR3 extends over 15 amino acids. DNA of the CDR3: TGTGCCAGCAGCTCCCCGGGAGGCAGGGCGGATGGCTACACCTTC. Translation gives CASSSPGGRADGYTF.

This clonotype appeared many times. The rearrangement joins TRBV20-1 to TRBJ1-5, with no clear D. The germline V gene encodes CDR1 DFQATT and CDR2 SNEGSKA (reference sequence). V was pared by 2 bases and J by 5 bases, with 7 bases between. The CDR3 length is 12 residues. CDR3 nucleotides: TGCAGTGCTAGAATAACAGATCAGCCCCAGCATTTT. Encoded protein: CSARITDQPQHF.

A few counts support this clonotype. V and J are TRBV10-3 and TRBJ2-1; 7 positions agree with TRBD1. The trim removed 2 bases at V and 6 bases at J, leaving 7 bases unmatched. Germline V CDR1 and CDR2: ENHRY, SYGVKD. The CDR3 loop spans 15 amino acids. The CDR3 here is CAISEGQGVINEQFF. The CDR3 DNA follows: TGTGCCATCAGTGAGGGGCAGGGGGTAATCAATGAGCAGTTCTTC.

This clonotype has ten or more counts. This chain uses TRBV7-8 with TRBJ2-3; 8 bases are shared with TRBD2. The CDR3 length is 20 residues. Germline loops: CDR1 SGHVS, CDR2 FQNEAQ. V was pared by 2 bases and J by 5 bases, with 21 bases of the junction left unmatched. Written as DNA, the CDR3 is TGTGCCAGCAGCTTACTACACCTAGGGGAGAGCGGGGGCGTCCGAGATACGCAGTATTTT. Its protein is CASSLLHLGESGGVRDTQYF.

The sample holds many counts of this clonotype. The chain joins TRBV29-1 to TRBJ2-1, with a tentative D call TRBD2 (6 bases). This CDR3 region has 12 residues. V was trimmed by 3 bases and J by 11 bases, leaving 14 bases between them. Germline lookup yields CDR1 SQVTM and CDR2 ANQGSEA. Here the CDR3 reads CSVDWGGRQQFF. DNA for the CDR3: TGCAGCGTTGACTGGGGAGGAAGGCAGCAGTTCTTC.

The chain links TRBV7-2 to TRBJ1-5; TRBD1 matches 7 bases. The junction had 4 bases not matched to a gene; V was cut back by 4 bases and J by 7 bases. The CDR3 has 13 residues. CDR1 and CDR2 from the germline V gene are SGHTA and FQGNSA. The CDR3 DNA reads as TGTGCCAGCAGCTCCAGACAGGGCCAGCCCCAGCATTTT. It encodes CASSSRQGQPQHF.

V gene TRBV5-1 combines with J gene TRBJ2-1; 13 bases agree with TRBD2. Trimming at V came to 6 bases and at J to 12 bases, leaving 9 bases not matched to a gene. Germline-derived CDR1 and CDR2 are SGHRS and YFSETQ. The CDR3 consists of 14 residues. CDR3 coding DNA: TGCGCCAGCACCCCCGGGACTAGCGGGGTTGCGCAGTTCTTC. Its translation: CASTPGTSGVAQFF.

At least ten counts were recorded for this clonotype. DNA of the CDR3: TGTGCCAGCAGTGAAGCGCAAGAGATTCAAGAGACCCAGTACTTC. It translates to CASSEAQEIQETQYF. The rearrangement joins TRBV2 to TRBJ2-5; D is unresolved. The CDR3 loop spans 15 amino acids. CDR1 is SNHLY and CDR2 is FYNNEI in the germline V gene. Between the trimmed V and J ends, which lost 0 bases and 2 bases, there was a span of 10 bases.

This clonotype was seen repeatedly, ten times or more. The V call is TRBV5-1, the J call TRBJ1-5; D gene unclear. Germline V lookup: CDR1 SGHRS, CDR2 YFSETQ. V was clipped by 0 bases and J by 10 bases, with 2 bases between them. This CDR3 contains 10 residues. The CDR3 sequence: CASSLDPQHF. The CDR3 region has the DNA TGCGCCAGCAGCTTGGATCCCCAGCATTTT.

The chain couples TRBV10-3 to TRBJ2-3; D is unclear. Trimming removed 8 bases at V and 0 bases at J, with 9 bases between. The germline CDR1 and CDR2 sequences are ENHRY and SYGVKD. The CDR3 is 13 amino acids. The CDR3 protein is CAISDASTDTQYF. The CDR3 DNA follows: TGTGCCATCTCGGATGCTAGCACAGATACGCAGTATTTT.

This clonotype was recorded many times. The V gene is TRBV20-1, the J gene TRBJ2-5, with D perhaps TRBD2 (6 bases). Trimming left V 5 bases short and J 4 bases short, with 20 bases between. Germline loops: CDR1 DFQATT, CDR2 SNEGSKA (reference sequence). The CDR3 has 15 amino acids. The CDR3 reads CSARLDRLRRETQYF. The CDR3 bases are TGCAGTGCTCGACTAGATCGGCTTCGGAGAGAGACCCAGTACTTC.

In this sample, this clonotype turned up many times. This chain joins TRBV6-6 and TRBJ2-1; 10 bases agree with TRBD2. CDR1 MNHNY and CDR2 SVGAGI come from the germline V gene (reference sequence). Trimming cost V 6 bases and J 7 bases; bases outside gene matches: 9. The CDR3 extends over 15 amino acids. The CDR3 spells CASSPRTSGSNEQFF. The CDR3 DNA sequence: TGTGCCAGCAGCCCGCGGACTAGCGGCAGTAATGAGCAGTTCTTC.

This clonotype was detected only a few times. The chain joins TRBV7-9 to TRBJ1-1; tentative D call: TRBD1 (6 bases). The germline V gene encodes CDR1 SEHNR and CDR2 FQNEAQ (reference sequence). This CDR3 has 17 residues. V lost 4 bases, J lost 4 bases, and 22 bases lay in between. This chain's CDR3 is CASSSRGPGAGFTEAFF. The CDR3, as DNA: TGTGCCAGCAGCTCCCGGGGGCCGGGGGCCGGCTTCACTGAAGCTTTCTTT.

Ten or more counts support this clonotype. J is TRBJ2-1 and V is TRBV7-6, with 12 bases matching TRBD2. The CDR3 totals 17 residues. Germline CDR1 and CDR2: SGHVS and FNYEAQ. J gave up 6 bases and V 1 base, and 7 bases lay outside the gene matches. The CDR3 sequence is CASSLGPSGGAFNEQFF. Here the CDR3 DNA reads TGTGCCAGCAGCTTAGGACCTAGCGGGGGGGCCTTCAATGAGCAGTTCTTC. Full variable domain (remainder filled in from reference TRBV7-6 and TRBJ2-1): GAGVSQSPRYKVTKRGQDVALRCDPISGHVSLYWYRQALGQGPEFLTYFNYEAQQDKSGLPNDRFSAERPEGSISTLTIQRTEQRDSAMYRCASSLGPSGGAFNEQFFGPGTRLTVL.

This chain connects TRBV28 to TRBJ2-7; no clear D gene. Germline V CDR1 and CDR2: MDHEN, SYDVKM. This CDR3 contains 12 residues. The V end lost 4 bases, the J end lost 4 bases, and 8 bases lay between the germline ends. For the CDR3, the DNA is TGTGCCAGCAGTTACGCAGCGTACGAGCAGTACTTC. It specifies CASSYAAYEQYF.

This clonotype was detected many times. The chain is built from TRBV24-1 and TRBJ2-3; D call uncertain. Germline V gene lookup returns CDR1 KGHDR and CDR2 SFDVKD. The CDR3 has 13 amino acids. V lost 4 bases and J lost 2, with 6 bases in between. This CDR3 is CATSDPNTDTQYF. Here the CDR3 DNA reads TGTGCCACCAGTGACCCCAACACAGATACGCAGTATTTT.

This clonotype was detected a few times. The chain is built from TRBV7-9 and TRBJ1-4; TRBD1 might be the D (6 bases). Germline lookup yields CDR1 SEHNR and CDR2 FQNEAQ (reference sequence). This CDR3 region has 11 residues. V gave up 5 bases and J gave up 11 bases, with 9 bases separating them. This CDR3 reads CASSPDSKLFF. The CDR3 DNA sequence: TGTGCCAGCAGCCCGGACAGTAAACTGTTTTTT.

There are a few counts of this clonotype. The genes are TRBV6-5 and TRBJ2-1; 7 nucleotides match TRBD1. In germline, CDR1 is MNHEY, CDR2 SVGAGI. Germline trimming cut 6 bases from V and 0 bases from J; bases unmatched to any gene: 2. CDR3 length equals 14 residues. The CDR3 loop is CASRDRSSYNEQFF. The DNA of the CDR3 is TGTGCCAGCAGGGACAGGAGCTCCTACAATGAGCAGTTCTTC.

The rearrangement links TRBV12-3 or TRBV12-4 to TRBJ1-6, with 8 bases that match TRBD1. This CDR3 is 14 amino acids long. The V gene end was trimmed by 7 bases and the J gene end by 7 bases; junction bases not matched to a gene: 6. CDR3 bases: TGTGCCAGCAATGACAGGGGATGGAATTCACCCCTCCACTTT. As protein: CASNDRGWNSPLHF.

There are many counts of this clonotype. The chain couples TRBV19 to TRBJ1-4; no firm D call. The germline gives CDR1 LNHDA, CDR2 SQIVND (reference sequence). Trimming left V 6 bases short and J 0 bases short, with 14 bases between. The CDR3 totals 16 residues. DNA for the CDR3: TGTGCCAGTAGCCCTCGCTGGGGAGCAACTAATGAAAAACTGTTTTTT. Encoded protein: CASSPRWGATNEKLFF.

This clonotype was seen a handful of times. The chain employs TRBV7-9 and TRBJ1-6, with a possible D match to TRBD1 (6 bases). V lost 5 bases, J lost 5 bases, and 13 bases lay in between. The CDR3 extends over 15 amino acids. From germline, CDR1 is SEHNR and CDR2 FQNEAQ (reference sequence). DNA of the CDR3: TGTGCCAGCAGCCACCTGAGACAGGATAATTCACCCCTCCACTTT. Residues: CASSHLRQDNSPLHF.

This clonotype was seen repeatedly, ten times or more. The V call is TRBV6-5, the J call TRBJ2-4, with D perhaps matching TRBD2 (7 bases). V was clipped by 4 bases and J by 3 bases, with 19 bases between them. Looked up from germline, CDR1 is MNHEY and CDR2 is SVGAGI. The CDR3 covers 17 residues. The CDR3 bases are TGTGCCAGCAGTTTGTCCGACGCGGGGGCAGGCAAAAACATTCAGTACTTC. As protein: CASSLSDAGAGKNIQYF.

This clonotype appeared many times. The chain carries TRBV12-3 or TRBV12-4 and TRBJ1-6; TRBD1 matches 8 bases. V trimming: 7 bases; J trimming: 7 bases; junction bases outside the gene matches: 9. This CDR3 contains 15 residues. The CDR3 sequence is CASTKQGAMNSPLHF. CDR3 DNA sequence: TGTGCCAGCACAAAGCAGGGGGCGATGAATTCACCCCTCCACTTT.

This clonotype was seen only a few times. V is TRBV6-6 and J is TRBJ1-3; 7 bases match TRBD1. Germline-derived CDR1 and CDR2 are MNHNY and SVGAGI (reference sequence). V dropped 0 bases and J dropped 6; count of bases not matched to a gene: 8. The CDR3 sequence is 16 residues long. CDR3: CASSYSDPGQKNTIYF. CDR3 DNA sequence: TGTGCCAGCAGTTACTCGGATCCGGGACAGAAAAACACCATATATTTT.

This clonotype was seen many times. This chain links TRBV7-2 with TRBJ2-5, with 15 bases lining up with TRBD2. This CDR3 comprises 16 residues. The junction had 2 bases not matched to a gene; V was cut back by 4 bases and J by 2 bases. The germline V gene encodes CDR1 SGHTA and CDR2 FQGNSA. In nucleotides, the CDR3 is TGTGCCAGCAGCTCAGGACTAGCGGGGGGGCAAGAGACCCAGTACTTC. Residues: CASSSGLAGGQETQYF.

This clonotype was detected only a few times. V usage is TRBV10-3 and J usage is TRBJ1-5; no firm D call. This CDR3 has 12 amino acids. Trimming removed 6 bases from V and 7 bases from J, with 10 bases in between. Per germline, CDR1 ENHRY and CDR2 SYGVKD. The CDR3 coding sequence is TGTGCCATCAGGAGGGAAGGGCAGCCCCAGCATTTT. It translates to CAIRREGQPQHF.

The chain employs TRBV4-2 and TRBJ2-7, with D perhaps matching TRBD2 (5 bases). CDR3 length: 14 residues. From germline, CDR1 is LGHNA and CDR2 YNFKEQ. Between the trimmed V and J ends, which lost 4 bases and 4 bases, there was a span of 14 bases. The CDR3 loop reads CASSPLAREYEQYF. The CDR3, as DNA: TGTGCCAGCAGCCCCCTAGCAAGGGAGTACGAGCAGTACTTC.

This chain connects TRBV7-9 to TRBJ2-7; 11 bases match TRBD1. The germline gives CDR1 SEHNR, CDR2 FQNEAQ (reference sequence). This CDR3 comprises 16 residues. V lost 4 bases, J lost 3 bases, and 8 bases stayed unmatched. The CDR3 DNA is TGTGCCAGCAGCTCCAGGACAGGGGGCACTTTCTACGAGCAGTACTTC. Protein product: CASSSRTGGTFYEQYF.

Written as DNA, the CDR3 is TGTGCCAGCAGTTTGGAGGGACGGAGAAATTCACCCCTCCACTTT. This gives the protein CASSLEGRRNSPLHF. J is TRBJ1-6 and V is TRBV28; tentative D call: TRBD1 (5 bases). V was shortened by 3 bases and J by 7 bases, with 13 bases between the two germline ends. The length of the CDR3 is 15 residues. Germline V gene data show CDR1 as MDHEN and CDR2 as SYDVKM.

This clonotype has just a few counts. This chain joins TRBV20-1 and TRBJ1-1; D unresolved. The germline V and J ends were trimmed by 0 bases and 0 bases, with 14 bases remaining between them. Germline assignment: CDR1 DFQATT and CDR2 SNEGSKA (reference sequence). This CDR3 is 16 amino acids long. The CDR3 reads CSARDLVQTMNTEAFF. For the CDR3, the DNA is TGCAGTGCTAGAGATTTGGTACAAACAATGAACACTGAAGCTTTCTTT.